The 25 T cell receptor beta chains below were found in one sample sequenced in a study of T cell changes during pregnancy in multiple sclerosis. This table comes from immunoSEQ multiplex PCR, and its TCRdb copy is limited to in-frame clones, with some not included. The table records more than 20,000 clones, about 93% of them present only once. The material was CD8+ T cells from peripheral blood mononuclear cells, obtained in the third trimester of pregnancy. All receptors derive from a female donor with multiple sclerosis, enrolled in a pregnancy study.

The rearrangement joins TRBV7-9 to TRBJ1-4; unclear D gene. Germline V gives CDR1 SEHNR, CDR2 FQNEAQ (reference sequence). CDR3 length equals 14 residues. The V end was cut by 5 bases, the J end by 6 bases, with 13 bases between. CDR3 in DNA: TGTGCCAGCAGCGGGGAAGGGCGGGATGAAAAACTGTTTTTT. Its translation is CASSGEGRDEKLFF.

The rearrangement joins TRBV7-9 to TRBJ2-1; D unclear. The CDR3 extends over 10 amino acids. The ends were cut back, 5 bases at V and 13 bases at J, with 9 bases in the middle. Germline lookup yields CDR1 SEHNR and CDR2 FQNEAQ (reference sequence). CDR3 DNA: TGTGCCAGCAGCCCTGGGCCCCAGTTCTTC. This encodes CASSPGPQFF.

V is TRBV5-1 and J is TRBJ2-1, with a possible D match to TRBD2 (6 bases). The ends were cut back, 3 bases at V and 4 bases at J, with 14 bases in the middle. The CDR3 loop spans 15 amino acids. Germline CDR1 SGHRS, CDR2 YFSETQ. The CDR3 loop reads CASSSRDWDYNEQFF. The CDR3 nucleotides read TGCGCCAGCAGCTCCCGGGACTGGGATTACAATGAGCAGTTCTTC. The full variable domain, completed using reference TRBV5-1 and TRBJ2-1, is KAGVTQTPRYLIKTRGQQVTLSCSPISGHRSVSWYQQTPGQGLQFLFEYFSETQRNKGNFPGRFSGRQFSNSRSEMNVSTLELGDSALYLCASSSRDWDYNEQFFGPGTRLTVL.

This chain connects TRBV7-6 to TRBJ2-3, with 9 bases aligning to TRBD2. V lost 0 bases to trimming and J lost 3 bases; unmatched junction nucleotides: 4. This CDR3 is built from 16 residues. From germline, CDR1 is SGHVS and CDR2 FNYEAQ. CDR3 in DNA: TGTGCCAGCAGCTTAGCTAGCGGGGGTCAAACAGATACGCAGTATTTT. Translation gives CASSLASGGQTDTQYF.

The V and J genes are TRBV27 and TRBJ2-7, with D possibly being TRBD2 (5 bases). Looked up from germline, CDR1 is MNHEY and CDR2 is SMNVEV (reference sequence). The CDR3 spans 16 residues. V lost 2 bases and J lost 4, with 18 bases in between. The CDR3 reads CASSLRGRTVVYEQYF. Written as DNA, the CDR3 is TGTGCCAGCAGTTTACGCGGACGGACTGTCGTGTACGAGCAGTACTTC.

The J gene is TRBJ1-4, the V gene TRBV7-9; 8 bases agree with TRBD1. This CDR3 has 14 residues. The J segment lost 7 bases and the V segment lost 5 bases, leaving 6 bases of the junction unmatched. CDR1 is SEHNR and CDR2 is FQNEAQ in the germline V gene (reference sequence). CDR3 region: CASSQTGESEKLFF. The CDR3, as DNA: TGTGCCAGCAGCCAGACAGGGGAGAGTGAAAAACTGTTTTTT. The full variable domain, rest sourced from reference TRBV7-9 and TRBJ1-4, is DTGVSQNPRHKITKRGQNVTFRCDPISEHNRLYWYRQTLGQGPEFLTYFQNEAQLEKSRLLSDRFSAERPKGSFSTLEIQRTEQGDSAMYLCASSQTGESEKLFFGSGTQLSVL.

V is TRBV11-2 and J is TRBJ2-7; TRBD1 aligns across 7 bases. There are 13 residues in the CDR3. Trimming cost V 2 bases and J 5 bases; bases outside gene matches: 3. The germline gives CDR1 SGHAT, CDR2 FQNNGV. CDR3 in DNA: TGTGCCAGCAGCTTATCCACAGGGGACGAGCAGTACTTC. This gives the protein CASSLSTGDEQYF.

The chain joins TRBV21-1 to TRBJ1-1. TRBV21-1 is an annotated pseudogene. The CDR3 covers 16 residues. CDR3 amino acids: CASSKEEGSGGFGAFF. CDR3 sequence (DNA): TGTGCCAGCAGCAAAGAAGAGGGATCGGGGGGCTTCGGGGCTTTCTTT.

CDR3 sequence: CASSSTGGRETQYF. The CDR3, as DNA: TGTGCCAGCAGTTCAACAGGGGGCAGGGAGACCCAGTACTTC. V is TRBV13 and J is TRBJ2-5; TRBD1 agrees at 9 bases. V dropped 6 bases and J dropped 5; count of bases not matched to a gene: 7. In germline, CDR1 is PRHDT, CDR2 FYEKMQ (reference sequence). The CDR3 is 14 amino acids.

The CDR3 DNA follows: TGTGCCAGCAGCTCGGGGACTAGTACAGATACGCAGTATTTT. The encoded protein is CASSSGTSTDTQYF. The gene calls are TRBV7-3 and TRBJ2-3, with 8 bases fitting TRBD2. The germline V gene encodes CDR1 SGHTA and CDR2 FQGTGA. The CDR3 runs 14 residues. Losses at the gene ends were 4 bases for V and 3 bases for J; bases not matched to a gene: 3.

Judged by abundance, this clone is medium-sized. The chain couples TRBV5-1 to TRBJ1-1; no clear D. V was trimmed by 5 bases and J by 0 bases, leaving 8 bases between them. CDR1 and CDR2 (germline): SGHRS, YFSETQ. The CDR3 contains 13 residues. As DNA, the CDR3 is TGCGCCAGCAGTGAAATAGTGAACACTGAAGCTTTCTTT. Encoded protein: CASSEIVNTEAFF.

This clone was seen a single time. V gene TRBV7-3 combines with J gene TRBJ2-2, with TRBD2 as a possible D gene (5 bases). Deletions cut 7 bases from V and 7 bases from J, with 7 bases between. The germline V gene has CDR1 SGHTA and CDR2 FQGTGA. CDR3 length equals 11 residues. The CDR3: CASIAIGELFF. The CDR3 bases are TGTGCCAGCATAGCGATCGGGGAGCTGTTTTTT. Supplemented by reference TRBV7-3 and TRBJ2-2, the full variable domain reads GAGVSQTPSNKVTEKGKYVELRCDPISGHTALYWYRQSLGQGPEFLIYFQGTGAADDSGLPNDRFFAVRPEGSVSTLKIQRTERGDSAVYLCASIAIGELFFGEGSRLTVL.

The J gene is TRBJ2-5, the V gene TRBV5-1; D might be TRBD2 (5 bases). The CDR3 has 16 residues. The V end lost 3 bases, the J end lost 1 base, and 16 bases lay between the germline ends. In germline, CDR1 is SGHRS, CDR2 YFSETQ. CDR3 bases: TGCGCCAGCAGCTCACAACACGAGCGGCTCCAAGAGACCCAGTACTTC. Protein: CASSSQHERLQETQYF.

V gene TRBV15 combines with J gene TRBJ2-7, with D tentatively TRBD1 (7 bases). CDR1 and CDR2 (germline): LNHNV, YYDKDF (reference sequence). The V gene lost 2 bases and the J gene lost 5 bases, with 13 bases spanning the gap. The CDR3 extends over 14 amino acids. The CDR3 coding sequence is TGTGCCACCAGCAGACCTCAGGGGGGCAACGAGCAGTACTTC. Translation gives CATSRPQGGNEQYF.

The chain has TRBV12-5 and TRBJ1-1; 7 nucleotides line up with TRBD1. Germline values: CDR1 LGHNT, CDR2 FRNRAP. The CDR3 contains 13 residues. V lost 5 bases and J lost 1; bases outside the gene matches: 1. CDR3 sequence reads: CASGRDRNTEAFF. The DNA for the CDR3 is TGTGCTAGTGGTAGGGACAGGAACACTGAAGCTTTCTTT.

This chain uses TRBV5-1 with TRBJ2-1, with D perhaps TRBD1 (5 bases). This CDR3 region has 15 residues. Trimming removed 4 bases at V and 2 bases at J, with 13 bases between. Germline assignment: CDR1 SGHRS and CDR2 YFSETQ. CDR3 bases: TGCGCCAGCAGCCCTGAACGCAGGGCCTACAATGAGCAGTTCTTC. This sequence encodes CASSPERRAYNEQFF.

The rearrangement links TRBV27 to TRBJ2-2; a weak D match, TRBD1 (5 bases). The V gene's germline CDR1 is MNHEY and CDR2 SMNVEV (reference sequence). V lost 6 bases to trimming and J lost 0 bases, with 5 bases between them. There are 13 residues in the CDR3. CDR3 DNA sequence: TGTGCCAGCAGGACAGCGAACACCGGGGAGCTGTTTTTT. It codes for CASRTANTGELFF.

This sequence joins TRBV19 and TRBJ1-1; TRBD1 might be the D (5 bases). Trimming removed 5 bases at V and 2 bases at J, with 15 bases between. The CDR3 has 15 residues. Germline V gene sequence: CDR1 LNHDA, CDR2 SQIVND (reference sequence). The DNA for the CDR3 is TGTGCCAGTAGTCCAAGGACATTTACCAACACTGAAGCTTTCTTT. Translation: CASSPRTFTNTEAFF.

The chain combines TRBV27 with TRBJ2-1, with D tentatively TRBD2 (5 bases). V lost 6 bases and J lost 6, with 21 bases in between. Germline assignment: CDR1 MNHEY and CDR2 SMNVEV (reference sequence). This CDR3 has 16 amino acids. The CDR3 nucleotides are TGTGCCAGCAGACCCACGCTGGCTACGGGGAGCAATGAGCAGTTCTTC. It codes for CASRPTLATGSNEQFF.

The rearrangement joins TRBV6-4 to TRBJ2-1, with D uncertain. V shed 0 bases and J shed 4 bases, with 4 bases lying between them. Germline CDR1 MRHNA, CDR2 SNTAGT. This CDR3 has 13 residues. The CDR3 bases are TGTGCCAGCAGTGACTCCCCTTACAATGAGCAGTTCTTC. Its protein product is CASSDSPYNEQFF.

V usage is TRBV6-6 and J usage is TRBJ2-1; D may be TRBD1 (6 bases). The germline V gene has CDR1 MNHNY and CDR2 SVGAGI (reference sequence). Trimming removed 2 bases from V and 8 bases from J, with 13 bases in between. CDR3 size: 14 residues. In nucleotides, the CDR3 is TGTGCCAGCAGTTACGGGTCATCAGGGGATGAGCAGTTCTTC. It yields the protein CASSYGSSGDEQFF.

Here the CDR3 reads CASRAGGDTEAFF. As DNA, the CDR3 is TGTGCCAGCAGAGCAGGGGGCGACACTGAAGCTTTCTTT. The chain recombines TRBV2 with TRBJ1-1; the match to TRBD1 covers 8 bases. CDR3 size: 13 residues. V trimming: 6 bases; J trimming: 3 bases; junction bases outside the gene matches: 3. The germline V gene encodes CDR1 SNHLY and CDR2 FYNNEI. The whole variable domain, remainder taken from reference TRBV2 and TRBJ1-1, is EPEVTQTPSHQVTQMGQEVILRCVPISNHLYFYWYRQILGQKVEFLVSFYNNEISEKSEIFDDQFSVERPDGSNFTLKIRSTKLEDSAMYFCASRAGGDTEAFFGQGTRLTVV.

The gene calls are TRBV7-3 and TRBJ2-2; 7 nucleotides line up with TRBD1. Per the germline V gene, CDR1 is SGHTA and CDR2 is FQGTGA. The CDR3 totals 14 residues. V trimming: 6 bases; J trimming: 5 bases; junction bases outside the gene matches: 6. CDR3 bases: TGTGCCAGCAGACGCGGACAGGCGACCGGGGAGCTGTTTTTT. It translates to CASRRGQATGELFF.

The CDR3 nucleotides read TGTGCCAGCAGCCCCGACTCGGGAGGCACTGAAGCTTTCTTT. This translates into CASSPDSGGTEAFF. The gene calls are TRBV7-3 and TRBJ1-1; D uncertain. The V gene's germline CDR1 is SGHTA and CDR2 FQGTGA. V was cut by 5 bases and J by 4 bases, with 14 bases left in between. The CDR3 spans 14 residues.

V usage is TRBV13 and J usage is TRBJ2-1, with 8 nucleotides matching TRBD2. Germline V gene lookup returns CDR1 PRHDT and CDR2 FYEKMQ (reference sequence). The J segment lost 0 bases and the V segment lost 0 bases, leaving 4 bases of the junction unmatched. The CDR3 runs to 17 residues. The CDR3 DNA follows: TGTGCCAGCAGCTTAGGCCCCAGCGGGAGCTCCTACAATGAGCAGTTCTTC. Its translation: CASSLGPSGSSYNEQFF.